The rows below give T cell receptor beta chains drawn from one sample of a study of T cells in Graves' hyperthyroidism and ophthalmopathy. TCRdb fed the multiplex PCR reads into MiXCR, producing one record per CDR3 protein. The table has about 520,000 distinct CDR3 sequences, around 24% seen once. Sequenced material: blood. The receptors shown here come from a woman aged 30 to 39 with Graves' ophthalmopathy. Both conserved end residues are trimmed from each CDR3. The order of the fields is CDR3 length, D gene, V gene, CDR3 protein. D genes are given only for firm matches.

length: 12; D: NA; V: TRBV6-1; CDR3: ASSPRQPGYEQY
length: 13; D: NA; V: TRBV28; CDR3: ASSLGWTTNQPQH
length: 12; D: NA; V: TRBV28; CDR3: ASSKSLAPKTQY
length: 12; D: NA; V: TRBV28; CDR3: ASSLFRVGQPQH
length: 14; D: NA; V: TRBV9; CDR3: ASSVGSSIMNTEAF
length: 12; D: NA; V: TRBV18; CDR3: ASSPSQGGTEAF
length: 14; D: NA; V: TRBV13; CDR3: ASSLRAAGRVTEAF
length: 12; D: NA; V: TRBV28; CDR3: ASSLLQGGETQY
length: 13; D: NA; V: TRBV28; CDR3: ASSSNGRGDYGYT
length: 14; D: NA; V: TRBV18; CDR3: ASSPPRGRGPYEQY
length: 12; D: NA; V: TRBV7-9; CDR3: ASSAHGPGNTIY
length: 13; D: TRBD2; V: TRBV7-9; CDR3: ASSSSGGGESEQY
length: 14; D: NA; V: TRBV30; CDR3: AWRSPTALSGNTIY
length: 12; D: NA; V: TRBV10-3; CDR3: AISPRGGQETQY
length: 9; D: TRBD2; V: TRBV28; CDR3: GSGVLETQY
length: 9; D: NA; V: TRBV29-1; CDR3: SVTSGDEQY
length: 10; D: NA; V: TRBV7-2; CDR3: ASSLPGNIQY
length: 13; D: TRBD1; V: TRBV6-1; CDR3: ASSELGDSSYEQY
length: 11; D: NA; V: TRBV3-1; CDR3: ASSQATVPEAF
length: 13; D: TRBD1; V: TRBV12-3/TRBV12-4; CDR3: ASSSQGQGITEAS
length: 12; D: NA; V: TRBV12-3/TRBV12-4; CDR3: ASSLEPEHQPQH
length: 13; D: TRBD1; V: TRBV27; CDR3: ASSFQGQGRNEQY
length: 12; D: TRBD1; V: TRBV28; CDR3: ASSPGQRSYGYT
length: 12; D: NA; V: TRBV30; CDR3: AWSRVANTGELF
length: 15; D: TRBD1; V: TRBV27; CDR3: ASSLRTGVRNTGELF
length: 11; D: NA; V: TRBV7-9; CDR3: ASSPRTAFELF
length: 12; D: NA; V: TRBV12-3/TRBV12-4; CDR3: ASSFPGHLNEQY
length: 15; D: TRBD1; V: TRBV12-3/TRBV12-4; CDR3: ASSSNAPGQGLYEQY
length: 11; D: NA; V: TRBV27; CDR3: ASSPSVNYGYT
length: 11; D: NA; V: TRBV29-1; CDR3: GVAPGASQPQH
length: 11; D: NA; V: TRBV19; CDR3: ASSIDMGTEAF
length: 9; D: NA; V: TRBV6-1; CDR3: ASSGVNIQY
length: 15; D: TRBD1; V: TRBV11-2; CDR3: ASSLDRGRGFDYGYT
length: 12; D: NA; V: TRBV19; CDR3: ASSSAQYNYGYT
length: 13; D: TRBD1; V: TRBV4-1; CDR3: ASSQTGQATYEQY
length: 11; D: NA; V: TRBV6-1; CDR3: ASRGGQWTSGF
length: 14; D: NA; V: TRBV13; CDR3: ASSLVGRIMNTEAF
length: 13; D: TRBD1; V: TRBV11-3; CDR3: ASSLETGDSCEQY
length: 12; D: NA; V: TRBV27; CDR3: ASRGLQGNQPQH
length: 13; D: TRBD1; V: TRBV15; CDR3: ATSSGQGAYGGYT
length: 11; D: TRBD2; V: TRBV19; CDR3: ASSKRGAYEQY
length: 15; D: TRBD1; V: TRBV27; CDR3: ASSLSAGTGVFYEQY
length: 10; D: NA; V: TRBV3-1; CDR3: ASSQVVSEQY
length: 13; D: NA; V: TRBV6-2/TRBV6-3; CDR3: ASRNEAVLNTEAF
length: 14; D: NA; V: TRBV11-2; CDR3: ASSFFATSYNSPLH
length: 13; D: TRBD2; V: TRBV6-5; CDR3: ASSYGLADTGELF
length: 12; D: NA; V: TRBV5-1; CDR3: ASSLGRGTIEAF
length: 12; D: NA; V: TRBV5-4; CDR3: ASSLKTAQETQY
length: 14; D: TRBD1; V: TRBV20-1; CDR3: SASFTGGDLQETQY
length: 12; D: TRBD1; V: TRBV6-1; CDR3: ASSEVGTGNGYT
length: 13; D: NA; V: TRBV25-1; CDR3: ASSGGEGFTDTQY
length: 14; D: NA; V: TRBV6-2/TRBV6-3; CDR3: ASSYVPGPAAYEQY
length: 13; D: NA; V: TRBV5-1; CDR3: ASSRREGQGTEAF
length: 12; D: NA; V: TRBV20-1; CDR3: SASSGAQRETQY
length: 12; D: NA; V: TRBV6-1; CDR3: ASSGRISSYEQY